The 14 T cell receptor beta chains below come from one sample, sequenced in a study of shared clonotypes between healthy human individuals. Method: immunoSEQ multiplex PCR; TCRdb's copy keeps in-frame clones and lacks some. The sample lists approximately 2.5 million clones; about 92% were seen once. The material sequenced was naive CD4+ T cells sorted from blood. The sample's subset: CD45RA+ positively selected. The source of these receptors is a man younger than 35 in good health.

As regards this clone: This same CDR3 is encoded by further DNA sequences in the sample. The chain joins TRBV5-4 to TRBJ1-2, with no clear D. Per the germline V gene, CDR1 is SGHNT and CDR2 is YYREEE (reference sequence). Trimming took 1 base from V and 7 from J, leaving 5 bases between them. The CDR3 is made up of 11 amino acids. DNA for the CDR3: TGTGCCAGCAGCTTGAATCGTGGCTACACCTTC. Translation gives CASSLNRGYTF.

In its sample, this clone was seen once. The V and J genes are TRBV12-5 and TRBJ1-2, with D hard to call. Germline V gene lookup returns CDR1 LGHNT and CDR2 FRNRAP. The CDR3 runs to 15 residues. With 1 base removed from V and 4 bases from J, the gap between germline ends came to 13 bases. The CDR3 DNA reads TGTGCTAGTGGTTTGGCCCCGGTGCGGATCTATGGCTACACCTTC. Protein product: CASGLAPVRIYGYTF.

This chain connects TRBV2 to TRBJ2-3; unclear D gene. Germline V gene lookup returns CDR1 SNHLY and CDR2 FYNNEI. The germline V and J ends were trimmed by 10 bases and 2 bases, with 10 bases remaining between them. The CDR3 runs to 12 residues. In DNA, the CDR3 is TGTGCCACCCGGGCGATCACAGATACGCAGTATTTT. Residues: CATRAITDTQYF.

The chain couples TRBV7-9 to TRBJ2-2; no firm D call. Germline V gives CDR1 SEHNR, CDR2 FQNEAQ (reference sequence). Trimming took off 1 base at V and 4 bases at J, with 4 bases between the two ends. This CDR3 region has 13 residues. Here the CDR3 reads CASSLVSTGELFF. Written as DNA, the CDR3 is TGTGCCAGCAGCTTAGTTTCCACCGGGGAGCTGTTTTTT.

The chain is built from TRBV6-5 and TRBJ2-7; 10 positions match TRBD2. Germline trimming cut 7 bases from V and 1 base from J; bases unmatched to any gene: 4. The CDR3 covers 14 residues. Germline-derived CDR1 and CDR2 are MNHEY and SVGAGI. CDR3 in amino acids: CASIPLAGSYEQYF. CDR3 coding DNA: TGTGCCAGCATACCACTAGCGGGGTCCTACGAGCAGTACTTC.

The chain joins TRBV5-6 to TRBJ2-7, with a tentative D call TRBD2 (5 bases). The V gene's germline CDR1 is SGHDT and CDR2 YYEEEE. Deletions cut 4 bases from V and 2 bases from J, with 16 bases between. The CDR3 loop spans 15 amino acids. This CDR3 is CASSPGVARPYEQYF. In DNA, the CDR3 is TGTGCCAGCAGCCCCGGGGTAGCGAGACCCTACGAGCAGTACTTC. The full variable domain, in which reference TRBV5-6 and TRBJ2-7 provide the parts outside the CDR3, is DAGVTQSPTHLIKTRGQQVTLRCSPKSGHDTVSWYQQALGQGPQFIFQYYEEEERQRGNFPDRFSGHQFPNYSSELNVNALLLGDSALYLCASSPGVARPYEQYFGPGTRLTVT.

The CDR3 sequence: CASSLAAGQGVYEQYF. The CDR3 DNA reads as TGTGCCAGCAGCTTGGCCGCGGGACAGGGAGTCTACGAGCAGTACTTC. The chain joins TRBV5-5 to TRBJ2-7, with 9 bases identical to TRBD1. This CDR3 comprises 16 residues. After removal of 0 bases from V and 3 bases from J, the junction contained 7 bases not matched to a gene. Germline V gene sequence: CDR1 SGHKS, CDR2 YYEKEE (reference sequence).

The CDR3: CASSVGVGTEKLFF. For the CDR3, the DNA is TGTGCCAGCAGCGTTGGCGTGGGAACTGAAAAACTGTTTTTT. The V gene is TRBV7-9, the J gene TRBJ1-4; D is unresolved. V was trimmed by 5 bases and J by 7 bases, leaving 14 bases between them. Per the germline V gene, CDR1 is SEHNR and CDR2 is FQNEAQ (reference sequence). CDR3 length: 14 amino acids.

This clone was recorded only once. This sequence joins TRBV6-5 and TRBJ1-1, with 7 bases identical to TRBD1. V lost 6 bases and J lost 1; bases outside the gene matches: 5. The length of the CDR3 is 14 residues. Germline assignment: CDR1 MNHEY and CDR2 SVGAGI. The CDR3 is CASRRQGPNTEAFF. As DNA, the CDR3 is TGTGCCAGCAGGCGACAGGGCCCGAACACTGAAGCTTTCTTT.

The CDR3 region has the DNA TGTGCCAGCAGCCCGCGATCGGGGGCTAGCACAGATACGCAGTATTTT. This codes for CASSPRSGASTDTQYF. V usage is TRBV11-2 and J usage is TRBJ2-3; D tentatively fits TRBD1 or TRBD2 (6 bases each). V lost 5 bases and J lost 0, with 15 bases in between. Germline V lookup: CDR1 SGHAT, CDR2 FQNNGV. The CDR3 is made up of 16 amino acids.

The table lists this clone with a count of one. V usage is TRBV10-2 and J usage is TRBJ2-2; 9 bases are a match to TRBD1. J was trimmed by 1 base and V by 3 bases; bases with no gene match: 9. The CDR3 loop spans 18 amino acids. The germline V gene has CDR1 WSHSY and CDR2 SAAADI. Written as DNA, the CDR3 is TGCGCCAGCAGTGAAGGACAGGGGATCCCCTTGAACACCGGGGAGCTGTTTTTT. Translating it yields CASSEGQGIPLNTGELFF.

This clone was recorded a few times. The V call is TRBV6-1, the J call TRBJ1-5; D remains ambiguous. Trimming shortened V by 4 bases and J by 2 bases, and 9 bases separated the two germline ends. Germline lookup yields CDR1 MNHNS and CDR2 SASEGT. CDR3 length equals 14 residues. Here the CDR3 reads CASSGAWGNQPQHF. Here the CDR3 DNA reads TGTGCCAGCAGTGGCGCGTGGGGCAATCAGCCCCAGCATTTT.

The chain carries TRBV30 and TRBJ1-2, with D perhaps TRBD1 (6 bases). Trimming pared 2 bases from V and 4 bases from J, leaving 17 bases between. Germline V CDR1 and CDR2: GTSNPN, SVGIG (reference sequence). This CDR3 has 15 amino acids. The CDR3 nucleotides read TGTGCCTGGAGTCCACAGGGCGCCTTGGGCTATGGCTACACCTTC. Residues: CAWSPQGALGYGYTF.

The V and J genes are TRBV19 and TRBJ2-3; possible D gene TRBD2, 6 bases. V gave up 6 bases and J gave up 5 bases, with 15 bases separating them. Germline V gene sequence: CDR1 LNHDA, CDR2 SQIVND (reference sequence). The CDR3 covers 14 residues. Here the CDR3 reads CASRARGRGDTQYF. As DNA, the CDR3 is TGTGCCAGTAGGGCTCGGGGGAGAGGAGATACGCAGTATTTT.